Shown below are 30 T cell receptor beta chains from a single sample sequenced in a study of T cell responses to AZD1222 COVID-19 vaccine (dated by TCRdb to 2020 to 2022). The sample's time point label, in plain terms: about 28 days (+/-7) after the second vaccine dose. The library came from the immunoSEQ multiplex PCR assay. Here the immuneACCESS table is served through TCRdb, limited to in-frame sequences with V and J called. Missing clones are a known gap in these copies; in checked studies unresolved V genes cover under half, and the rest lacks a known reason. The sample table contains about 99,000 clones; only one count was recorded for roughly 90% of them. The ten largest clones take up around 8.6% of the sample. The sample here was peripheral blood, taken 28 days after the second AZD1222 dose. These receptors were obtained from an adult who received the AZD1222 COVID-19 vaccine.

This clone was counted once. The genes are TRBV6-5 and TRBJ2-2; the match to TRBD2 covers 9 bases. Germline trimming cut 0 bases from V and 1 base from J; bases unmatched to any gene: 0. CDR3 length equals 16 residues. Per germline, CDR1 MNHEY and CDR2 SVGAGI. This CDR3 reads CASSYSTSGNTGELFF. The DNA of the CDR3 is TGTGCCAGCAGTTACTCGACTAGCGGGAACACCGGGGAGCTGTTTTTT.

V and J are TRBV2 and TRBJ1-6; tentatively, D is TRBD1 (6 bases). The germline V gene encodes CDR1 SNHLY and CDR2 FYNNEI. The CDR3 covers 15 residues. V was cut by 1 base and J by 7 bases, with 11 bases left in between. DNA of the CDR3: TGTGCCAGCAGTGAAGGCAGGGGAAGCAATTCACCCCTCCACTTT. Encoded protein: CASSEGRGSNSPLHF.

The CDR3 bases are TGTGCCAGCAGGGGGGGCCTGCTGTCCTACAATGAGCAGTTCTTC. Its protein is CASRGGLLSYNEQFF. The rearrangement uses TRBV6-5 and TRBJ2-1; tentatively, D is TRBD1 or TRBD2 (6 bases each). V lost 6 bases and J 1 base, leaving 13 bases between the germline ends. The CDR3 sequence is 15 residues long. Germline CDR1 and CDR2: MNHEY and SVGAGI.

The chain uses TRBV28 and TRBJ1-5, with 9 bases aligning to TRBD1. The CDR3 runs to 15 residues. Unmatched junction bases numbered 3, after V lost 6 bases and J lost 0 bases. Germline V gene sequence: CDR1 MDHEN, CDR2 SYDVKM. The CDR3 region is CASRTGGLSNQPQHF. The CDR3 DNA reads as TGTGCCAGCAGGACAGGGGGACTTAGCAATCAGCCCCAGCATTTT.

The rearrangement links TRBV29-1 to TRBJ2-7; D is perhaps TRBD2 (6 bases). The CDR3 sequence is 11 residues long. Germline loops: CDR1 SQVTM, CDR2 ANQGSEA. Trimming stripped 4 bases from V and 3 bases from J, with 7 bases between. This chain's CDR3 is CSVGGVYEQYF. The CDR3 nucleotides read TGCAGCGTTGGGGGGGTCTACGAGCAGTACTTC.

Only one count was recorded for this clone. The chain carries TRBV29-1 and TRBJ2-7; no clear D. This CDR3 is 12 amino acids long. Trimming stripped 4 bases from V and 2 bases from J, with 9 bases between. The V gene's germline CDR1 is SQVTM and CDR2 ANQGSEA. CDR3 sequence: CSVVLPAYEQYF. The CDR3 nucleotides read TGCAGCGTTGTCCTGCCAGCCTACGAGCAGTACTTC.

The CDR3 here is CAWSVLRGSYEQYF. For the CDR3, the DNA is TGTGCCTGGAGTGTACTCAGGGGGTCCTACGAGCAGTACTTC. The rearrangement joins TRBV30 to TRBJ2-7; 7 positions match TRBD1. With 0 bases clipped from V and 1 base from J, the junction kept 3 bases outside the gene matches. The germline V gene has CDR1 GTSNPN and CDR2 SVGIG (reference sequence). The length of the CDR3 is 14 residues.

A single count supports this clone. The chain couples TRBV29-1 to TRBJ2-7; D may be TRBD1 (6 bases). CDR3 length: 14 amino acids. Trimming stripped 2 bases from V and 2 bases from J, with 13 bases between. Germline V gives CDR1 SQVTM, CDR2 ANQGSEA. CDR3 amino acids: CSVEKLTGAYEQYF. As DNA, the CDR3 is TGCAGCGTTGAAAAGCTGACAGGAGCCTACGAGCAGTACTTC.

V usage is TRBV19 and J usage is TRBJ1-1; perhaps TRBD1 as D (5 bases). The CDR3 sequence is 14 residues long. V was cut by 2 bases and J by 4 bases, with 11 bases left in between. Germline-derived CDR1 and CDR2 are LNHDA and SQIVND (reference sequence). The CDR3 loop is CASSIKGGVTEAFF. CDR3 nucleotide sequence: TGTGCCAGTAGTATAAAAGGAGGGGTCACTGAAGCTTTCTTT. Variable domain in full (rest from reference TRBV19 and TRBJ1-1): DGGITQSPKYLFRKEGQNVTLSCEQNLNHDAMYWYRQDPGQGLRLIYYSQIVNDFQKGDIAEGYSVSREKKESFPLTVTSAQKNPTAFYLCASSIKGGVTEAFFGQGTRLTVV.

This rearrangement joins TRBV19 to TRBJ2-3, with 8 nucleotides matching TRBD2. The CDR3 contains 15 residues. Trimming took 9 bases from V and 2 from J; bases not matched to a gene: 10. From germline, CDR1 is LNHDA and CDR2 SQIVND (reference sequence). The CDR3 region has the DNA TGTGCCAGCCGCCTACTAGCGGCCTTCACAGATACGCAGTATTTT. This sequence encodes CASRLLAAFTDTQYF.

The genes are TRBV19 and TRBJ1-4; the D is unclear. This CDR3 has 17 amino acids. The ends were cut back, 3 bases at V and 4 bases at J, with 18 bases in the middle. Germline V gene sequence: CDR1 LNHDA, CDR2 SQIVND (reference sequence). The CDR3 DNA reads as TGTGCCAGTAGTATCGAGGTCGGCCCCGTTCGTAATGAAAAACTGTTTTTT. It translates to CASSIEVGPVRNEKLFF.

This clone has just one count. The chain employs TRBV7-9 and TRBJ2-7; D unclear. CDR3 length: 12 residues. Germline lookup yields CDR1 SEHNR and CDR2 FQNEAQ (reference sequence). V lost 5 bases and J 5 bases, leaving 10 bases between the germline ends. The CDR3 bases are TGTGCCAGCAGCCCGATAATACACGAGCAGTACTTC. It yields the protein CASSPIIHEQYF.

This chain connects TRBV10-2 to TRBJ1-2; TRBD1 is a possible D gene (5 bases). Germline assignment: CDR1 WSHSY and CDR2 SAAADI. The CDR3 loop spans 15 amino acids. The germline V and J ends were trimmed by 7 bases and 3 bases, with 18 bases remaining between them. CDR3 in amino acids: CASTSSLGGYYGYTF. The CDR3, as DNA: TGCGCCAGCACTTCGAGCCTGGGGGGTTACTATGGCTACACCTTC.

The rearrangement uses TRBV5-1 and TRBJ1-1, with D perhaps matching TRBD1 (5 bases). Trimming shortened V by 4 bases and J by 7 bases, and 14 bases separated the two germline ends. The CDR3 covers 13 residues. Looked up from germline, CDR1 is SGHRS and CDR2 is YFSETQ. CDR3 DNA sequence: TGCGCCAGCAGCCCGGGGGACGTGGATGAAGCTTTCTTT. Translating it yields CASSPGDVDEAFF.

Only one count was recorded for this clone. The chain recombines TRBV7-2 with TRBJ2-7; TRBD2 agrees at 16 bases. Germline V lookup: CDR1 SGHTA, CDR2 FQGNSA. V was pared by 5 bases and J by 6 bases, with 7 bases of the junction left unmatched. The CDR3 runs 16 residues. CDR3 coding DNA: TGTGCCAGCAGCAAGGGACTAGCGGGAGGGGACCGCGAGCAGTACTTC. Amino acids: CASSKGLAGGDREQYF.

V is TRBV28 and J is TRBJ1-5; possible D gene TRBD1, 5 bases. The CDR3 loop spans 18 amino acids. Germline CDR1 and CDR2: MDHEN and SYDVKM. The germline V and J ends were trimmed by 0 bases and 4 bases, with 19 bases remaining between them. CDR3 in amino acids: CASSLWAGPDSNNQPQHF. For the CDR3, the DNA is TGTGCCAGCAGTTTATGGGCAGGGCCAGATTCGAATAATCAGCCCCAGCATTTT.

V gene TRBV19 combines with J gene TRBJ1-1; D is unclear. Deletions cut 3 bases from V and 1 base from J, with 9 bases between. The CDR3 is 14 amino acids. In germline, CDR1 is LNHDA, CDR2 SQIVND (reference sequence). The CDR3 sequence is CASSIIGPNTEAFF. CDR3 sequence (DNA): TGTGCCAGTAGTATTATAGGGCCGAACACTGAAGCTTTCTTT. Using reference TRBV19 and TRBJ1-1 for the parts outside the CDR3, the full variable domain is DGGITQSPKYLFRKEGQNVTLSCEQNLNHDAMYWYRQDPGQGLRLIYYSQIVNDFQKGDIAEGYSVSREKKESFPLTVTSAQKNPTAFYLCASSIIGPNTEAFFGQGTRLTVV.

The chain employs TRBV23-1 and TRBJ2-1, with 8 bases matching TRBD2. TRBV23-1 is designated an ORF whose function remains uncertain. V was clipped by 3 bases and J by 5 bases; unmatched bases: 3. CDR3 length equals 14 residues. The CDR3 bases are TGCGCCAGCAGTCAGCTGACTAGCGACAATGAGCAGTTCTTC. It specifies CASSQLTSDNEQFF.

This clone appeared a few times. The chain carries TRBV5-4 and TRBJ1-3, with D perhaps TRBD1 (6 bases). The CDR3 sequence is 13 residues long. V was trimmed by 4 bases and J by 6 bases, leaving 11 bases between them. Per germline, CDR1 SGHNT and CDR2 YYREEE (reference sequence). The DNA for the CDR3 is TGTGCCAGCAGCCCGGGGGCCGCAAACACCATATATTTT. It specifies CASSPGAANTIYF.

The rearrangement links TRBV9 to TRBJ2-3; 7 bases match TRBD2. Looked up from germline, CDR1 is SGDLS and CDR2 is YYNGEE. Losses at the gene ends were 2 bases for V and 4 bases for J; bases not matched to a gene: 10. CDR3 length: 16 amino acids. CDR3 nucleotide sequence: TGTGCCAGCAGCGTCCTAGCGGAGGGGCCCCCAGATACGCAGTATTTT. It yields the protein CASSVLAEGPPDTQYF.

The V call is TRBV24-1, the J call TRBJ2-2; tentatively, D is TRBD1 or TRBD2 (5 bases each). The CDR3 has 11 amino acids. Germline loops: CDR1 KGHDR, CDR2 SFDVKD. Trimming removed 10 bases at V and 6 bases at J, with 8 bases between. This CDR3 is CATGDPGELFF. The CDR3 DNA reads TGTGCCACAGGGGACCCCGGGGAGCTGTTTTTT.

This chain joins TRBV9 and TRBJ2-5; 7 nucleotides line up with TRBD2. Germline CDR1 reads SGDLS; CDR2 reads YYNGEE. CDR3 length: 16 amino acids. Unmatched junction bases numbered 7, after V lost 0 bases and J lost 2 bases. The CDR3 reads CASSVGTSVPQETQYF. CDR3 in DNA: TGTGCCAGCAGCGTAGGCACTAGCGTACCACAAGAGACCCAGTACTTC.

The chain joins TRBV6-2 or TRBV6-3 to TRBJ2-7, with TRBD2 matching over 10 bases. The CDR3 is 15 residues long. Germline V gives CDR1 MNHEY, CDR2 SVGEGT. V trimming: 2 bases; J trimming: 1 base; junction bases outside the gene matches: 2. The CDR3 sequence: CASSYASGSSYEQYF. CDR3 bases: TGTGCCAGCAGTTACGCTAGCGGGAGTTCCTACGAGCAGTACTTC.

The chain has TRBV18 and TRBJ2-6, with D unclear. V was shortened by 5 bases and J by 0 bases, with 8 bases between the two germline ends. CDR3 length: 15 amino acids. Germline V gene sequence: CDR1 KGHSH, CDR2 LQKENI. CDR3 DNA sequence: TGTGCCAGCTCAGCTGGGGTCTCTGGGGCCAACGTCCTGACTTTC. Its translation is CASSAGVSGANVLTF.

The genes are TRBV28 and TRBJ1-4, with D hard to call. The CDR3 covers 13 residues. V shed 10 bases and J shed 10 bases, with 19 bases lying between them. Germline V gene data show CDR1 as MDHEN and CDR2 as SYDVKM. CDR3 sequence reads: CATLDIMTGKLFF. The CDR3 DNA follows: TGTGCCACCCTAGACATAATGACGGGAAAACTGTTTTTT.

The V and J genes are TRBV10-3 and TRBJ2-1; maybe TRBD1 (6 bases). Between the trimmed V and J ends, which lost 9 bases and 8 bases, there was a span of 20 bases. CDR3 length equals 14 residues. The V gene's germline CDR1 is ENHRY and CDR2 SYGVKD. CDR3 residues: CAIRRRGEADEQFF. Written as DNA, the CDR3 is TGTGCCATTAGACGCAGGGGAGAGGCCGATGAGCAGTTCTTC.

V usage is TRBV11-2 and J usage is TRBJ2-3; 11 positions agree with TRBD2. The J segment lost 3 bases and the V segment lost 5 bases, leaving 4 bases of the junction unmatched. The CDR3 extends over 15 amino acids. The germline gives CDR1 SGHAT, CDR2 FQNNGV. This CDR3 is CASSTGTSGTDTQYF. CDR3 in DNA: TGTGCCAGCAGCACCGGGACTAGCGGAACAGATACGCAGTATTTT.

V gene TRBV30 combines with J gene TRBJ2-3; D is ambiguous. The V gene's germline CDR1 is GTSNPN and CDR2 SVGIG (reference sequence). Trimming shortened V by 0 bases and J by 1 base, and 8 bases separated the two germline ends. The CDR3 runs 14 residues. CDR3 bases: TGTGCCTGGAGTGTCTTGGTAGGCACAGATACGCAGTATTTT. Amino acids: CAWSVLVGTDTQYF. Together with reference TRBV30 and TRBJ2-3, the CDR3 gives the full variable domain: SQTIHQWPATLVQPVGSPLSLECTVEGTSNPNLYWYRQAAGRGLQLLFYSVGIGQISSEVPQNLSASRPQDRQFILSSKKLLLSDSGFYLCAWSVLVGTDTQYFGPGTRLTVL.

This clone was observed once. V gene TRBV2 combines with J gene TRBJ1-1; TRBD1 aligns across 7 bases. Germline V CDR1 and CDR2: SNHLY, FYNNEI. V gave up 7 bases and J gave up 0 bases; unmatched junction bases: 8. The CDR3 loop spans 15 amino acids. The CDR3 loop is CASKLRTGVNTEAFF. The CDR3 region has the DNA TGTGCCAGCAAATTACGGACAGGCGTGAACACTGAAGCTTTCTTT.

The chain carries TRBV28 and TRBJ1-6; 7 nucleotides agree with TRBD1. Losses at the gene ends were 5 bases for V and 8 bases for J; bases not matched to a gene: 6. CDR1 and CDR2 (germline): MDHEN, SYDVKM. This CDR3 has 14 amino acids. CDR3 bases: TGTGCCAGCAGTCCCGGGACAGACTATTCACCCCTCCACTTT. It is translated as CASSPGTDYSPLHF.